This TCR beta chain was recorded in a study of spatial heterogeneity in lung cancer. The time point was: sample taken at primary tumor resection. In each case, whole RNA from tumor, nontumor lung or frozen PBMC was sequenced unsorted. TCRdb reprocessed the 5' RACE reads via MiXCR and lists one record per CDR3 protein. The sample has more than 10,000 distinct CDR3 sequences; more than 5.5% are singletons. In its sample, this clonotype is large (0.1 to 1%). The antigen remains undetermined. Points from the study as a whole: Tracking of tumor mutation counts was seen in expanded intratumoral alpha and beta TCR counts. The recorded estimate of tumor T cell coverage is around 6.5% for alpha chains and 13% for beta chains.

Material: lung tumor tissue, obtained at surgery. The receptor comes from a female donor with early-stage non-small cell lung cancer.

The DNA of the CDR3 is TGTGCCAGCAGCTTACCCCTACTGACAGCTTCAGCTAACTATGGCTACACCTTC. Amino acid sequence: CASSLPLLTASANYGYTF. The genes are TRBV7-2 and TRBJ1-2; a weak D match, TRBD1 (5 bases). The CDR3 runs 18 residues. Germline V gene data show CDR1 as SGHTA and CDR2 as FQGNSA. Between the trimmed V and J ends, which lost 2 bases and 0 bases, there was a span of 19 bases.